Listed here are 8 T cell receptor beta chains from one sample, sequenced in a study of beta chain features in type 1 diabetes. Study-level points and caveats: The study found moderately but significantly shorter TCRB CDR3s in all four CD4+ subsets of Type 1 diabetes patients.

The antigens for these receptors are not known. Every bit of the isolated RNA underwent reverse transcription, so sequencing read expressed TCRB transcripts. Method: immunoSEQ multiplex PCR; TCRdb's copy keeps in-frame clones and lacks some. The table lists approximately 50,000 clones, under 50% of them singletons. The material sequenced was Tregs from blood. The receptors originated from a man younger than 40 with type 1 diabetes.

J is TRBJ2-1 and V is TRBV7-2; 8 nucleotides align to TRBD1. Trimming at V came to 5 bases and at J to 10 bases, leaving 7 bases not matched to a gene. There are 13 residues in the CDR3. Germline CDR1 SGHTA, CDR2 FQGNSA. CDR3 bases: TGTGCCAGCAGCCTTGGACAGGGCCTGGAGCAGTTCTTC. This gives the protein CASSLGQGLEQFF.

This chain links TRBV19 with TRBJ2-4, with 7 bases identical to TRBD1. With 0 bases clipped from V and 6 bases from J, the junction kept 11 bases outside the gene matches. The germline CDR1 and CDR2 sequences are LNHDA and SQIVND (reference sequence). The CDR3 is 17 residues long. Here the CDR3 DNA reads TGTGCCAGTAGTATAGATTGGGTCCGGGACAGACTAAACATTCAGTACTTC. Amino acid sequence: CASSIDWVRDRLNIQYF.

The J gene is TRBJ2-1, the V gene TRBV5-6; 7 bases agree with TRBD1. Germline CDR1 is SGHDT and CDR2 is YYEEEE. Trimming removed 10 bases from V and 2 bases from J; junction bases left unmatched: 15. The CDR3 totals 16 residues. As DNA, the CDR3 is TGTGCCGCAACCACCCTGGACAGGAGCACCTACAATGAGCAGTTCTTC. It encodes CAATTLDRSTYNEQFF.

Regarding this clone: At one boundary the junction diverges from the germline segment, which might be a read error. This rearrangement joins TRBV4-3 to TRBJ2-4; 12 nucleotides agree with TRBD1. Germline assignment: CDR1 LGHNA and CDR2 YSLEER. This CDR3 has 14 amino acids. CDR3 nucleotides: TGCGCCAGCAGCCAAGATGAGGGACAGGGGGCTTTGTGCTTC. Translating it yields CASSQDEGQGALCF.

V gene TRBV7-9 combines with J gene TRBJ2-4, with D perhaps TRBD2 (6 bases). Deletions cut 5 bases from V and 7 bases from J, with 18 bases between. CDR3 length: 15 residues. Germline V gene lookup returns CDR1 SEHNR and CDR2 FQNEAQ (reference sequence). The CDR3 here is CASSPPGGGGNIQYF. CDR3 coding DNA: TGTGCCAGCAGCCCCCCTGGCGGTGGGGGGAACATTCAGTACTTC.

The chain couples TRBV5-1 to TRBJ1-3, with 7 bases matching TRBD1. With V trimmed by 4 bases and J by 2 bases, 6 bases remained unmatched. This CDR3 has 15 amino acids. Germline V gene lookup returns CDR1 SGHRS and CDR2 YFSETQ. CDR3 protein: CASSASTGPGNTIYF. The CDR3 DNA is TGCGCCAGCAGCGCATCGACAGGGCCTGGAAACACCATATATTTT.

The genes are TRBV18 and TRBJ2-2; 13 bases line up with TRBD2. The ends lost 6 bases at V and 4 bases at J; junction bases unmatched: 11. The CDR3 has 18 residues. From germline, CDR1 is KGHSH and CDR2 LQKENI. Here the CDR3 DNA reads TGTGCCAGCTCGCCAAGAATTGGACTAGCGGGAGTCACCGGGGAGCTGTTTTTT. Residues: CASSPRIGLAGVTGELFF.

This sequence joins TRBV6-1 and TRBJ2-5; a weak D match, TRBD1 (6 bases). Germline CDR1 and CDR2: MNHNS and SASEGT. This CDR3 comprises 16 residues. Trimming removed 4 bases from V and 3 bases from J, with 18 bases in between. CDR3 protein: CASSVQNRVFKETQYF. The CDR3 DNA reads TGTGCCAGCAGTGTCCAGAACAGGGTTTTTAAAGAGACCCAGTACTTC.